The source of this TCR beta chain is a study of PD-1 blockade in classical Hodgkin lymphoma. The wider study: Nivolumab dosing for patients was 3 mg/kg, administered intravenously every 2 weeks.

For this clone: Antigen specificity is unknown.

Every one of the patients relapsed after autologous stem cell transplantation (brentuximab vedotin exposure was variable). Sequenced by immunoSEQ multiplex PCR; TCRdb stores in-frame clones only, minus some. The sample yields approximately 24,000 clones, approximately 82% seen once. Broader study findings: Repertoire differences lack defined causes, possibly disease activity or prior therapy. Researchers reported that CD4+ TCR diversity, though not CD8+, rose significantly by C4D1.

The receptor's source is a human donor with classical Hodgkin lymphoma. Here the sequenced sample was peripheral blood mononuclear cells (PBMCs), taken before the second cycle of nivolumab.

The DNA of the CDR3 is TGTGCCAGCAGCTTACCTGGGACTAGGGAGACCCAGTACTTC. It is translated as CASSLPGTRETQYF. The chain links TRBV7-2 to TRBJ2-5, with 8 nucleotides matching TRBD2. The CDR3 is 14 amino acids. Trimming removed 2 bases from V and 5 bases from J; junction bases left unmatched: 4. Germline V CDR1 and CDR2: SGHTA, FQGNSA.